This TCR beta chain was observed in a study of control samples from healthy donors and cancer patients. The V gene's germline CDR1 is SGHRS and CDR2 YFSETQ. Trimming took off 4 bases at V and 5 bases at J, with 15 bases between the two ends. CDR3 length equals 14 residues. Method: immunoSEQ multiplex PCR; TCRdb's copy keeps in-frame clones and lacks some. The sample includes about 50,000 clones, 90% to 95% seen only once; the top ten take around 0.78%. The source material was PBMCs. The chain is built from TRBV5-1 and TRBJ1-1; no firm D call. The receptor was isolated from a man aged 25 to 45 with colorectal cancer. This chain's CDR3 is CASSPREGGTEAFF. CDR3 in DNA: TGCGCCAGCAGCCCTAGGGAAGGTGGGACTGAAGCTTTCTTT.